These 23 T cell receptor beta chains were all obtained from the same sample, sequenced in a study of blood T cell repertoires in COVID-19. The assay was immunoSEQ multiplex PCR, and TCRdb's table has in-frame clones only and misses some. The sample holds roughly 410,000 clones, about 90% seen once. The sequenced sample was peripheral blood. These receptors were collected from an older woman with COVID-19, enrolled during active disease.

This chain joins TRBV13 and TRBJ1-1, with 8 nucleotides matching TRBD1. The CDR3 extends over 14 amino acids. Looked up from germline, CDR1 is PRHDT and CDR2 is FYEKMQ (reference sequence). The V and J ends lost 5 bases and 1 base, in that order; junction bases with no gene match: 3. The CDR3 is CASSATGGNTEAFF. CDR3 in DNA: TGTGCCAGCAGCGCCACAGGGGGGAACACTGAAGCTTTCTTT.

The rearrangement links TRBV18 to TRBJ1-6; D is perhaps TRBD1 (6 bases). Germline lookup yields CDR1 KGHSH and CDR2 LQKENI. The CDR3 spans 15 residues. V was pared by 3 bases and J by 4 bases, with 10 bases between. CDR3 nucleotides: TGTGCCAGCTCACCGACAGGAACTTATAATTCACCCCTCCACTTT. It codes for CASSPTGTYNSPLHF. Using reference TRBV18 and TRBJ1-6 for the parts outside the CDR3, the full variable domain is NAGVMQNPRHLVRRRGQEARLRCSPMKGHSHVYWYRQLPEEGLKFMVYLQKENIIDESGMPKERFSAEFPKEGPSILRIQQVVRGDSAAYFCASSPTGTYNSPLHFGNGTRLTVT.

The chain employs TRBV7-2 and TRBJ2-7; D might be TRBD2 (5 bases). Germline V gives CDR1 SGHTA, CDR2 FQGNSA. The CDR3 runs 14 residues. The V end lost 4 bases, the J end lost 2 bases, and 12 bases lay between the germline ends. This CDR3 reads CASSSGLKPYEQYF. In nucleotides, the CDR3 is TGTGCCAGCAGCTCCGGACTGAAACCCTACGAGCAGTACTTC.

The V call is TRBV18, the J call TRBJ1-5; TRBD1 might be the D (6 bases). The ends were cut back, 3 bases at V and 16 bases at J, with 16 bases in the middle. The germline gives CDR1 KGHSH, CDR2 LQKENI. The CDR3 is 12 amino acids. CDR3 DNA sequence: TGTGCCAGCTCACCGGACCGGGACATTCTCCATTTT. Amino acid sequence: CASSPDRDILHF.

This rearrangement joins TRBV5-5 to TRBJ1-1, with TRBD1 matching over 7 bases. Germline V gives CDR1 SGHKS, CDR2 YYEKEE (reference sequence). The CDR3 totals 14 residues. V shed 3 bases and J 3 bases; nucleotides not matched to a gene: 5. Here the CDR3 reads CASSSQTGHTEAFF. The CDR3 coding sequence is TGTGCCAGCAGCTCGCAGACAGGGCACACTGAAGCTTTCTTT.

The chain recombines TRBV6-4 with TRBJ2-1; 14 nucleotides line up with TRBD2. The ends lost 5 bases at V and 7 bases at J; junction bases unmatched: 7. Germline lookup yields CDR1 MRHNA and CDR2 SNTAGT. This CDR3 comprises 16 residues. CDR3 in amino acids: CASSRGLAGGKNEQFF. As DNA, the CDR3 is TGTGCCAGCAGTCGAGGACTAGCGGGGGGCAAGAATGAGCAGTTCTTC.

CDR3: CASSQRPGILSLDTQYF. CDR3 nucleotide sequence: TGTGCCAGCAGCCAGCGGCCCGGGATACTAAGTTTGGATACGCAGTATTTT. V is TRBV13 and J is TRBJ2-3; TRBD2 might be the D (5 bases). V was shortened by 5 bases and J by 6 bases, with 24 bases between the two germline ends. CDR1 is PRHDT and CDR2 is FYEKMQ in the germline V gene (reference sequence). The CDR3 extends over 17 amino acids.

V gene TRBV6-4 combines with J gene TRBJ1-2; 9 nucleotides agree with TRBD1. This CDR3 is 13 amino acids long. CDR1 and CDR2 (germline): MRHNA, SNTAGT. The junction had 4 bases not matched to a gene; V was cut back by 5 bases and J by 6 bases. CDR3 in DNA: TGTGCCAGCAGTCACGACAGGGGGAATGGCTACACCTTC. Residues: CASSHDRGNGYTF.

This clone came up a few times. The CDR3 sequence is CASSLAGTGVSGELFF. CDR3 DNA: TGTGCCAGCAGTTTAGCCGGGACAGGGGTTTCCGGGGAGCTGTTTTTT. The rearrangement links TRBV6-5 to TRBJ2-2, with 10 positions matching TRBD1. V gave up 4 bases and J gave up 6 bases; unmatched junction bases: 8. Per the germline V gene, CDR1 is MNHEY and CDR2 is SVGAGI. The CDR3 consists of 16 residues.

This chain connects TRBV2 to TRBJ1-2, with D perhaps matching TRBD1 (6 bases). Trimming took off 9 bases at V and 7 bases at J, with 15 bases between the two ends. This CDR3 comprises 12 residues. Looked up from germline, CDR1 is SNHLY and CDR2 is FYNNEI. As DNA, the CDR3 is TGTGCCAGTTTTCAGGGGAAGGGTGGCTACACCTTC. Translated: CASFQGKGGYTF. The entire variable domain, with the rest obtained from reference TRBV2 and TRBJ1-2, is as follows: EPEVTQTPSHQVTQMGQEVILRCVPISNHLYFYWYRQILGQKVEFLVSFYNNEISEKSEIFDDQFSVERPDGSNFTLKIRSTKLEDSAMYFCASFQGKGGYTFGSGTRLTVV.

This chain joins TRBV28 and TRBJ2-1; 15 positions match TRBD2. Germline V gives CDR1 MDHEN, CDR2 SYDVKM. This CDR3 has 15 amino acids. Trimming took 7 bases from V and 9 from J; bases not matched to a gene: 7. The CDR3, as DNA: TGTGCCAGCATCCCAGGGACTAGCGGGGGGAGTGAGCAGTTCTTC. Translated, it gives CASIPGTSGGSEQFF.

In DNA form, the CDR3 reads TGTGCCTGGTTCGGGGAGAGTTTTCAGGGCTACACCTTC. It codes for CAWFGESFQGYTF. The rearrangement uses TRBV30 and TRBJ1-2; D not resolved. This CDR3 comprises 13 residues. CDR1 is GTSNPN and CDR2 is SVGIG in the germline V gene (reference sequence). V was trimmed by 5 bases and J by 8 bases, leaving 18 bases between them.

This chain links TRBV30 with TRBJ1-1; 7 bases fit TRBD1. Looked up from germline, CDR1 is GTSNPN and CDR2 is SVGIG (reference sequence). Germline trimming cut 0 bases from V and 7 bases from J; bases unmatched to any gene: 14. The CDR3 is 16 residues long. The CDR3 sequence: CAWSVVGVRQGVEAFF. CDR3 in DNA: TGTGCCTGGAGTGTGGTTGGGGTCAGACAGGGCGTTGAAGCTTTCTTT.

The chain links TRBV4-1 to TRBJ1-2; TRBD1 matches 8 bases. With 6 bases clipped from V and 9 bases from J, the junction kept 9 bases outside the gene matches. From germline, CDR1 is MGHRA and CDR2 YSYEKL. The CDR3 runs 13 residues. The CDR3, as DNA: TGCGCCAGCAGACTCGGACAGGGACGAAGCTACACCTTC. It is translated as CASRLGQGRSYTF.

As DNA, the CDR3 is TGTGCCAGTAGTATGCGTCAGGGATACAATGAGCAGTTCTTC. This codes for CASSMRQGYNEQFF. The chain is built from TRBV19 and TRBJ2-1, with D possibly being TRBD1 (5 bases). The length of the CDR3 is 14 residues. Trimming stripped 3 bases from V and 4 bases from J, with 10 bases between. Germline V gives CDR1 LNHDA, CDR2 SQIVND (reference sequence).

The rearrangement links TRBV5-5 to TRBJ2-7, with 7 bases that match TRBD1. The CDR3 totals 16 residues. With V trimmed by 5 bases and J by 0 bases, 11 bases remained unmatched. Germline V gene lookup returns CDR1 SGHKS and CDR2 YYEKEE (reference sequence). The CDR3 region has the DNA TGTGCCAGCAGTAAGTGGGGACAGTTGAGCTCCTACGAGCAGTACTTC. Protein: CASSKWGQLSSYEQYF.

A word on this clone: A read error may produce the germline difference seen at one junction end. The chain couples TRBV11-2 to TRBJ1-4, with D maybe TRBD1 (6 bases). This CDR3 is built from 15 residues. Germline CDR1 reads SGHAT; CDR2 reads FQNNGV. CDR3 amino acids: CASSLGGGFNEKLFF. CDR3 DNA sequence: TGTGCCAGCAGTTTAGGAGGGGGATTTAATGAAAAACTGTTTTTT.

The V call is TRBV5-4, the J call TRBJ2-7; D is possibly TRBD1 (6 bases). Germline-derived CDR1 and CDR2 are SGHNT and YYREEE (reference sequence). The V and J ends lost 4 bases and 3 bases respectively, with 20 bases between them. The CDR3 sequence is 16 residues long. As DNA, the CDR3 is TGTGCCAGCAGCAACCAACAGGGTGTGAAAGGCTACGAGCAGTACTTC. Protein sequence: CASSNQQGVKGYEQYF. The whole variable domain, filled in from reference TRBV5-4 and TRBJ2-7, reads ETGVTQSPTHLIKTRGQQVTLRCSSQSGHNTVSWYQQALGQGPQFIFQYYREEENGRGNFPPRFSGLQFPNYSSELNVNALELDDSALYLCASSNQQGVKGYEQYFGPGTRLTVT.

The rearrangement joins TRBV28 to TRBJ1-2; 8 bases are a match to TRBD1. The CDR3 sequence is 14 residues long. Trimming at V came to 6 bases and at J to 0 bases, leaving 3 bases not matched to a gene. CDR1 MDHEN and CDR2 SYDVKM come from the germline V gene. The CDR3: CASSPGGANYGYTF. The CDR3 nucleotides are TGTGCCAGCAGCCCAGGGGGCGCTAACTATGGCTACACCTTC.

The DNA of the CDR3 is TGTGCCAGCAGCGTGCCGGGACTCATGGAGACCCAGTACTTC. Its translation is CASSVPGLMETQYF. The genes are TRBV2 and TRBJ2-5, with a tentative D call TRBD2 (6 bases). The V gene lost 6 bases and the J gene lost 5 bases, with 16 bases spanning the gap. The CDR3 contains 14 residues. The V gene's germline CDR1 is SNHLY and CDR2 FYNNEI.

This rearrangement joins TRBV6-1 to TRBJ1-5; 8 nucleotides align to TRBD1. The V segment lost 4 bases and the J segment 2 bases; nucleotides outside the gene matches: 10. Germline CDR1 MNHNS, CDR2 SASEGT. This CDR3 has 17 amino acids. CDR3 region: CASSGGQAVAGNQPQHF. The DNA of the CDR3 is TGTGCCAGCAGTGGGGGACAGGCGGTAGCGGGCAATCAGCCCCAGCATTTT.

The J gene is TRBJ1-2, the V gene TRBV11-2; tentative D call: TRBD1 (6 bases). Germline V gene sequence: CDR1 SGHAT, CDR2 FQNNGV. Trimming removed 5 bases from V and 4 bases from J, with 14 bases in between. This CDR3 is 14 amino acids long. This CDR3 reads CASSPGGPVYGYTF. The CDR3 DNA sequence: TGTGCCAGCAGCCCCGGGGGGCCCGTCTATGGCTACACCTTC. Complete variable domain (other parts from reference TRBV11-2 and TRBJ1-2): EAGVAQSPRYKIIEKRQSVAFWCNPISGHATLYWYQQILGQGPKLLIQFQNNGVVDDSQLPKDRFSAERLKGVDSTLKIQPAKLEDSAVYLCASSPGGPVYGYTFGSGTRLTVV.

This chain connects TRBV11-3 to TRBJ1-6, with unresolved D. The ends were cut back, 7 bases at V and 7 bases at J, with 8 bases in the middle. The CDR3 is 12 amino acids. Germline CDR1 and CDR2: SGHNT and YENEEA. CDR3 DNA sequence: TGTGCCAGCACCAACAGAAATTCACCCCTCCACTTT. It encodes CASTNRNSPLHF.